The 12 T cell receptor beta chains below were found in one sample sequenced in a study of blood T cell repertoires in COVID-19. Here immunoSEQ multiplex PCR was the method, and the copy in TCRdb shows in-frame clones only, minus some. The sample yields roughly 250,000 clones, around 87% seen once. Input material: PBMCs or T cells enriched from blood (not recorded which). The receptors were gathered from a woman in her thirties or forties with acute COVID-19.

Only a few counts were recorded for this clone. The chain combines TRBV3-1 (or the pseudogene TRBV3-2) with TRBJ2-3; 9 positions match TRBD1. V gave up 2 bases and J gave up 0 bases; unmatched junction bases: 9. The CDR3 is 18 amino acids. The V gene's germline CDR1 is LGHDT and CDR2 YNNKEL (reference sequence). CDR3 residues: CASSQRLQGASSTDTQYF. The CDR3 DNA reads TGTGCCAGCAGCCAACGCCTACAGGGGGCGTCCAGCACAGATACGCAGTATTTT.

The chain couples TRBV29-1 to TRBJ2-1, with a weak D call TRBD2 (6 bases). Germline lookup yields CDR1 SQVTM and CDR2 ANQGSEA. This CDR3 is 11 amino acids long. CDR3 nucleotide sequence: TGCAGTGCATCCAGGGAGGTTGAGCAGTTCTTC. Its protein is CSASREVEQFF.

The chain recombines TRBV15 with TRBJ2-5; D not certain. Germline-derived CDR1 and CDR2 are LNHNV and YYDKDF (reference sequence). CDR3 size: 14 residues. With 0 bases removed from V and 3 bases from J, the gap between germline ends came to 8 bases. The CDR3 reads CATSRDEREETQYF. CDR3 nucleotides: TGTGCCACCAGCAGAGATGAGCGAGAAGAGACCCAGTACTTC. Based on the CDR3 plus reference TRBV15 and TRBJ2-5, the full variable domain is DAMVIQNPRYQVTQFGKPVTLSCSQTLNHNVMYWYQQKSSQAPKLLFHYYDKDFNNEADTPDNFQSRRPNTSFCFLDIRSPGLGDTAMYLCATSRDEREETQYFGPGTRLLVL.

The sample holds one count of this clone. The chain combines TRBV5-8 with TRBJ1-1, with a possible D match to TRBD1 (5 bases). V was clipped by 4 bases and J by 3 bases, with 13 bases between them. The CDR3 consists of 14 residues. CDR1 and CDR2 from the germline V gene are SGHTS and YDEGEE. This chain's CDR3 is CASSGIRDDTEAFF. In DNA, the CDR3 is TGTGCCAGCAGCGGAATCAGGGATGACACTGAAGCTTTCTTT. Full variable domain (missing parts from reference TRBV5-8 and TRBJ1-1): EAGVTQSPTHLIKTRGQQATLRCSPISGHTSVYWYQQALGLGLQFLLWYDEGEERNRGNFPPRFSGRQFPNYSSELNVNALELEDSALYLCASSGIRDDTEAFFGQGTRLTVV.

As for this clone: The same CDR3 arises from other DNA sequences in this sample as well. The chain recombines TRBV28 with TRBJ1-2, with 9 bases that match TRBD1. The trim removed 6 bases at V and 5 bases at J, leaving 4 bases unmatched. This CDR3 has 13 residues. Germline CDR1 MDHEN, CDR2 SYDVKM. CDR3 sequence (DNA): TGTGCCAGCAGCTTGGGGACAGGGTATGGCTACACCTTC. Its protein product is CASSLGTGYGYTF.

The rearrangement uses TRBV3-1 (or the pseudogene TRBV3-2) and TRBJ1-5, with TRBD1 as a possible D gene (5 bases). From germline, CDR1 is LGHDT and CDR2 YNNKEL (reference sequence). Between the trimmed V and J ends, which lost 3 bases and 3 bases, there was a span of 6 bases. The CDR3 runs 13 residues. CDR3 coding DNA: TGTGCCAGCAGCCAGGGGCCCAATCAGCCCCAGCATTTT. Amino acid sequence: CASSQGPNQPQHF.

V gene TRBV6-6 combines with J gene TRBJ1-2; D is possibly TRBD1 (6 bases). Per the germline V gene, CDR1 is MNHNY and CDR2 is SVGAGI (reference sequence). The CDR3 length is 15 residues. With 6 bases removed from V and 5 bases from J, the gap between germline ends came to 19 bases. For the CDR3, the DNA is TGTGCCAGCAGACCCTCTTCCAGGGGCCATTATGGCTACACCTTC. Residues: CASRPSSRGHYGYTF.

CDR3 sequence: CASSPPTHEQYF. The CDR3 DNA is TGTGCCAGCAGCCCTCCTACCCACGAGCAGTACTTC. The chain recombines TRBV12-3 or TRBV12-4 with TRBJ2-7; D remains ambiguous. This CDR3 spans 12 amino acids. V lost 6 bases and J 5 bases, leaving 11 bases between the germline ends.

The V gene is TRBV5-6, the J gene TRBJ2-7, with 9 bases aligning to TRBD1. J gave up 2 bases and V 4 bases, and 4 bases lay outside the gene matches. The CDR3 contains 14 residues. Germline values: CDR1 SGHDT, CDR2 YYEEEE. CDR3 coding DNA: TGTGCCAGCAGCCCCGGGACAGGGCCCTACGAGCAGTACTTC. This codes for CASSPGTGPYEQYF. Full variable domain (outside the CDR3, taken from reference TRBV5-6 and TRBJ2-7): DAGVTQSPTHLIKTRGQQVTLRCSPKSGHDTVSWYQQALGQGPQFIFQYYEEEERQRGNFPDRFSGHQFPNYSSELNVNALLLGDSALYLCASSPGTGPYEQYFGPGTRLTVT.

The genes are TRBV10-3 and TRBJ1-1; TRBD1 matches 7 bases. The CDR3 extends over 13 amino acids. J lost 3 bases, V lost 6 bases, and 4 bases had no gene match. The germline V gene has CDR1 ENHRY and CDR2 SYGVKD. CDR3 loop: CAISGTADTEAFF. The CDR3 DNA is TGTGCCATCAGCGGGACAGCCGACACTGAAGCTTTCTTT.

This chain uses TRBV9 with TRBJ2-7; D remains ambiguous. V dropped 0 bases and J dropped 3 bases, with 7 bases sitting between them. The CDR3 runs to 13 residues. Germline V gene lookup returns CDR1 SGDLS and CDR2 YYNGEE. Here the CDR3 DNA reads TGTGCCAGCAGCGTAGGTGGCAGCTACGAGCAGTACTTC. This sequence encodes CASSVGGSYEQYF.

The chain links TRBV4-1 to TRBJ2-7; the match to TRBD2 covers 9 bases. The V gene end was trimmed by 0 bases and the J gene end by 0 bases; junction bases not matched to a gene: 9. The length of the CDR3 is 18 residues. Germline CDR1 MGHRA, CDR2 YSYEKL. CDR3 coding DNA: TGCGCCAGCAGCCAAGAATGGGGACTAGCTTCTAGCTCCTACGAGCAGTACTTC. This codes for CASSQEWGLASSSYEQYF.